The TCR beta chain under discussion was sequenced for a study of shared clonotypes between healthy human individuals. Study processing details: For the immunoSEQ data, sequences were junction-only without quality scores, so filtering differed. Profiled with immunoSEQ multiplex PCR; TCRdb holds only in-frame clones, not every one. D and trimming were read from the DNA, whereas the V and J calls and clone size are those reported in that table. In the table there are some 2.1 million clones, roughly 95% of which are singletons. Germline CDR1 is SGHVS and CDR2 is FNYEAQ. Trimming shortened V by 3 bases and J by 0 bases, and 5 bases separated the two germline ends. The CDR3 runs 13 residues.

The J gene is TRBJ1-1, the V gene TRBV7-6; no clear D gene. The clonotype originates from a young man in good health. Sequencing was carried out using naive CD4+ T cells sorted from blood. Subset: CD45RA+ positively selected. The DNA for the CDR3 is TGTGCCAGCAGCTTTTCCATGAACACTGAAGCTTTCTTT. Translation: CASSFSMNTEAFF.